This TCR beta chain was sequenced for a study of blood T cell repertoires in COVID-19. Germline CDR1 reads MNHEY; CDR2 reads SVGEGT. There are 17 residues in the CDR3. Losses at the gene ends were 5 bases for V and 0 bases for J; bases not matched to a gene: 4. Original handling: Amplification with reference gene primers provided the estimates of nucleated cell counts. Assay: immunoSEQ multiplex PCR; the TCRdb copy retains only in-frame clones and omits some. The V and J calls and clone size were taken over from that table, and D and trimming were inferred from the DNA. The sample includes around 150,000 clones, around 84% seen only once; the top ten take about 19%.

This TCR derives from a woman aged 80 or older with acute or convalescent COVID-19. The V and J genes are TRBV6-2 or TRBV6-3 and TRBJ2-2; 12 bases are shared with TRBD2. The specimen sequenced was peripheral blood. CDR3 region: CASSETSGGPNTGELFF. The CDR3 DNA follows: TGTGCCAGCAGTGAGACTAGCGGGGGCCCGAACACCGGGGAGCTGTTTTTT.